This entry lists 16 T cell receptor beta chains sequenced from one sample in a study of shared clonotypes between healthy human individuals. Only in-frame clones appear in the TCRdb table, and some are missing; sequencing was by immunoSEQ multiplex PCR. Among about 680,000 clones listed, 72% were seen once. Sequencing was carried out using memory CD4+ T cells sorted from blood. Subset defined: CD45RA-negative fraction. Receptors originate from a woman aged 25-40 years in good health.

The chain recombines TRBV6-1 with TRBJ2-1; 10 bases are shared with TRBD2. J lost 4 bases, V lost 6 bases, and 6 bases had no gene match. Germline V gives CDR1 MNHNS, CDR2 SASEGT. The length of the CDR3 is 15 residues. The CDR3 region is CASRAGTSEYNEQFF. CDR3 in DNA: TGTGCCAGCAGGGCCGGGACTAGCGAGTACAATGAGCAGTTCTTC.

This clone was counted at least ten times. This sequence joins TRBV28 and TRBJ1-4, with D possibly TRBD1 on 6 matching bases. This CDR3 comprises 15 residues. V shed 2 bases and J shed 6 bases, with 13 bases lying between them. Germline V lookup: CDR1 MDHEN, CDR2 SYDVKM. CDR3: CASSLGGASHEKLFF. The CDR3 nucleotides read TGTGCCAGCAGTTTAGGGGGCGCATCACATGAAAAACTGTTTTTT. Full variable domain (outside the CDR3, taken from reference TRBV28 and TRBJ1-4): DVKVTQSSRYLVKRTGEKVFLECVQDMDHENMFWYRQDPGLGLRLIYFSYDVKMKEKGDIPEGYSVSREKKERFSLILESASTNQTSMYLCASSLGGASHEKLFFGSGTQLSVL.

The genes are TRBV11-1 and TRBJ2-7; the match to TRBD1 covers 7 bases. This CDR3 spans 14 amino acids. Unmatched junction bases numbered 4, after V lost 3 bases and J lost 2 bases. CDR1 and CDR2 from the germline V gene are SGHAT and FQDESV (reference sequence). The CDR3 DNA sequence: TGTGCCAGCAGCTTGTGGGACAGTCCCTACGAGCAGTACTTC. It is translated as CASSLWDSPYEQYF.

This clone was observed a single time. Possible read error: a much larger clone is one base away. The chain links TRBV6-1 to TRBJ1-2, with D maybe TRBD1 (5 bases). CDR1 is MNHNS, CDR2 SASEGT, per germline. Trimming took off 4 bases at V and 2 bases at J, with 5 bases between the two ends. This CDR3 is built from 12 residues. CDR3 nucleotide sequence: TGTGCCAGCAGTGGACAGAACTATGGCTACACCTTC. Protein sequence: CASSGQNYGYTF.

CDR3 DNA sequence: TGTGCCAGCAGCCCCTACACAGGGACTGGCAATCAGCCCCAGCATTTT. The encoded protein is CASSPYTGTGNQPQHF. V and J are TRBV5-8 and TRBJ1-5; TRBD1 is a possible D gene (6 bases). This CDR3 region has 16 residues. The germline V and J ends were trimmed by 4 bases and 2 bases, with 16 bases remaining between them. CDR1 and CDR2 (germline): SGHTS, YDEGEE.

This chain joins TRBV30 and TRBJ2-7; 11 bases agree with TRBD1. The CDR3 runs 19 residues. Germline V gives CDR1 GTSNPN, CDR2 SVGIG (reference sequence). V was pared by 3 bases and J by 3 bases, with 19 bases of the junction left unmatched. The CDR3, as DNA: TGTGCCTGGAGGGAGGACAGGGGGCTATGGGGGAGTAAACTCTACGAGCAGTACTTC. Its translation: CAWREDRGLWGSKLYEQYF.

The CDR3 here is CASSLTGTTNTGELFF. The DNA of the CDR3 is TGTGCCAGCAGCTTGACCGGGACCACGAACACCGGGGAGCTGTTTTTT. The chain carries TRBV5-6 and TRBJ2-2; perhaps D is TRBD1 or TRBD2 (5 bases each). Germline V CDR1 and CDR2: SGHDT, YYEEEE. V dropped 1 base and J dropped 0 bases, with 10 bases sitting between them. The CDR3 extends over 16 amino acids.

This chain links TRBV5-1 with TRBJ2-6, with D uncertain. This CDR3 region has 15 residues. V was clipped by 4 bases and J by 1 base, with 9 bases between them. Germline CDR1 reads SGHRS; CDR2 reads YFSETQ. CDR3 nucleotide sequence: TGCGCCAGCAGCCTCCCAGCGTCTGGGGCCAACGTCCTGACTTTC. Its protein is CASSLPASGANVLTF.

This chain uses TRBV27 with TRBJ2-7, with D perhaps being TRBD1 or TRBD2 (5 bases each). This CDR3 region has 14 residues. Germline V gene lookup returns CDR1 MNHEY and CDR2 SMNVEV (reference sequence). V was shortened by 5 bases and J by 2 bases, with 13 bases between the two germline ends. As DNA, the CDR3 is TGTGCCAGCAGTACGTACCGGGGCACCTACGAGCAGTACTTC. This codes for CASSTYRGTYEQYF.

This clone was picked up many times. The chain joins TRBV7-8 to TRBJ2-3; 12 nucleotides line up with TRBD1. The CDR3 is 17 amino acids. Per germline, CDR1 SGHVS and CDR2 FQNEAQ. The V gene end was trimmed by 3 bases and the J gene end by 1 base; junction bases not matched to a gene: 5. CDR3 sequence reads: CASSFSGTGGRTDTQYF. CDR3 DNA sequence: TGTGCCAGCAGCTTTTCCGGGACAGGGGGCCGCACAGATACGCAGTATTTT.

There are a few counts of this clone. The V and J genes are TRBV6-1 and TRBJ2-5; D call uncertain. This CDR3 has 13 amino acids. The V gene lost 3 bases and the J gene lost 3 bases, with 8 bases spanning the gap. The V gene's germline CDR1 is MNHNS and CDR2 SASEGT. The CDR3 sequence is CASSEEEKETQYF. The CDR3 DNA follows: TGTGCCAGCAGTGAGGAAGAGAAAGAGACCCAGTACTTC.

Points on this clone: Other DNA sequences in the sample encode the same CDR3. The chain is built from TRBV4-1 and TRBJ1-2; possible D gene TRBD1, 5 bases. From germline, CDR1 is MGHRA and CDR2 YSYEKL. The V gene lost 1 base and the J gene lost 2 bases, with 8 bases spanning the gap. The CDR3 sequence is 14 residues long. CDR3 amino acids: CASSQVTGNYGYTF. CDR3 sequence (DNA): TGCGCCAGCAGCCAAGTCACAGGCAACTATGGCTACACCTTC.

DNA of the CDR3: TGTGCCAGCAGTGAAGACCACCATAGGACCCAGTACTTC. This codes for CASSEDHHRTQYF. The chain employs TRBV6-1 and TRBJ2-5; no reliable D call. CDR1 MNHNS and CDR2 SASEGT come from the germline V gene. The CDR3 runs 13 residues. Trimming took 1 base from V and 7 from J, leaving 10 bases between them.

The chain uses TRBV7-8 and TRBJ1-2, with D hard to call. V was shortened by 3 bases and J by 4 bases, with 9 bases between the two germline ends. CDR3 length: 13 residues. Germline V CDR1 and CDR2: SGHVS, FQNEAQ. The DNA of the CDR3 is TGTGCCAGCAGCTTCGGACGGACCTATGGCTACACCTTC. It codes for CASSFGRTYGYTF. Full variable domain (rest looked up from reference TRBV7-8 and TRBJ1-2): GAGVSQSPRYKVAKRGQDVALRCDPISGHVSLFWYQQALGQGPEFLTYFQNEAQLDKSGLPSDRFFAERPEGSVSTLKIQRTQQEDSAVYLCASSFGRTYGYTFGSGTRLTVV.

The J gene is TRBJ1-5, the V gene TRBV5-1, with TRBD1 matching over 7 bases. Germline lookup yields CDR1 SGHRS and CDR2 YFSETQ. The V and J ends lost 1 base and 2 bases, in that order; junction bases with no gene match: 3. The CDR3 is 15 amino acids. CDR3 bases: TGCGCCAGCAGCTTGAACACAGGGGGCAATCAGCCCCAGCATTTT. It codes for CASSLNTGGNQPQHF.

To note about this clone: The same CDR3 also results from other DNA sequences found in this sample. J is TRBJ1-5 and V is TRBV4-1; no firm D call. Germline loops: CDR1 MGHRA, CDR2 YSYEKL. The CDR3 totals 15 residues. The V end was cut by 1 base, the J end by 1 base, with 8 bases between. CDR3 DNA: TGCGCCAGCAGCCAAGGGGATACAAGCAATCAGCCCCAGCATTTT. It yields the protein CASSQGDTSNQPQHF.